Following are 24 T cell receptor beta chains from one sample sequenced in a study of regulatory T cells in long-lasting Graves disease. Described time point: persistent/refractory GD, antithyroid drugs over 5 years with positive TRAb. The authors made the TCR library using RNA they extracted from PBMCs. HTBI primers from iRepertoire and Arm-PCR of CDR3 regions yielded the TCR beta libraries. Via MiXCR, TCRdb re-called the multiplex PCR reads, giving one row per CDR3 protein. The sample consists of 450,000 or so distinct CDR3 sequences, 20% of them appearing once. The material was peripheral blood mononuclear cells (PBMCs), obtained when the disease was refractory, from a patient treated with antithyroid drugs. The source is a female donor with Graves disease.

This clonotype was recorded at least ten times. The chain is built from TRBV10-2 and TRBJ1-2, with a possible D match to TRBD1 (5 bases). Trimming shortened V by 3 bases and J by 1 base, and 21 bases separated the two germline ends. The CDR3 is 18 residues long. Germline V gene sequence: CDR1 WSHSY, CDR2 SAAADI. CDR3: CASSDPRDGARGNYGYTF. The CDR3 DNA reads TGCGCCAGCAGTGACCCTCGGGACGGAGCCCGGGGTAACTATGGCTACACCTTC.

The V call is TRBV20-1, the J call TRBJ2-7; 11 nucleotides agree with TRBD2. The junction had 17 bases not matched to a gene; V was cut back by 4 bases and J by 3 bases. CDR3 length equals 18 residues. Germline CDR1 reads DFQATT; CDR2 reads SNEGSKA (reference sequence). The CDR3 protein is CSATLLGTGTSGYYEQYF. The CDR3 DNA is TGCAGTGCTACCCTTTTGGGGACCGGGACTAGCGGATACTACGAGCAGTACTTC.

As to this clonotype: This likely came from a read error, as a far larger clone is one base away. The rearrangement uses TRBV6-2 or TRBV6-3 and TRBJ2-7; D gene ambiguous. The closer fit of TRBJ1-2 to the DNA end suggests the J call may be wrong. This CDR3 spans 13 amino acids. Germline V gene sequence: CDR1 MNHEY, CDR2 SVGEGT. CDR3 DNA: TGTGCCAGCAGCCGGACCGAAGAGAGTGGCTACACCTTC. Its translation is CASSRTEESGYTF.

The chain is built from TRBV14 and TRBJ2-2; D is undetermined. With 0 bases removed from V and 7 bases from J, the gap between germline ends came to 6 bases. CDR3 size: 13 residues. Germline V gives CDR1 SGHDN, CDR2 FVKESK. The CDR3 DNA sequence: TGTGCCAGCAGCCAAGACCTATACGGGGAGCTGTTTTTT. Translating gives CASSQDLYGELFF.

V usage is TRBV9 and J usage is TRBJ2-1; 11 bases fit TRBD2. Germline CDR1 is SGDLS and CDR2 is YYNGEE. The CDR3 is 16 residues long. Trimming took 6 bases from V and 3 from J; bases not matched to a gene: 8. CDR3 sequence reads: CASTFSGTSGYNEQFF. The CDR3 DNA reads TGTGCCAGCACCTTCTCCGGGACTAGCGGCTACAATGAGCAGTTCTTC.

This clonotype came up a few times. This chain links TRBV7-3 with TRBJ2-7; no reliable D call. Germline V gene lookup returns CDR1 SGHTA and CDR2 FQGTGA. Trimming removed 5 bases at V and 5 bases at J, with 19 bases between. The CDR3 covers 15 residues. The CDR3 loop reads CASSPRKVGRDEQYF. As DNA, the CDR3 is TGTGCCAGCAGCCCCCGTAAAGTGGGAAGGGACGAGCAGTACTTC.

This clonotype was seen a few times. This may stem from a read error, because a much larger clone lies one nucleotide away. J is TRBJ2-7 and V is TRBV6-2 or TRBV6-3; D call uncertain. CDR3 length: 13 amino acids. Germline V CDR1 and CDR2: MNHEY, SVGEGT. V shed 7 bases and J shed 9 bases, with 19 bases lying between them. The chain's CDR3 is CASTGPDIHGQYF. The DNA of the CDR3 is TGTGCCAGCACTGGCCCAGACATCCACGGGCAGTACTTC.

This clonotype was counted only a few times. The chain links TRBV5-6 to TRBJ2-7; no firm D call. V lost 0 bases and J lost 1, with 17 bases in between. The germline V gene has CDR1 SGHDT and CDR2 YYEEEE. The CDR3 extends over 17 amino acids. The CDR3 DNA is TGTGCCAGCAGCTTGGGCCCCTGGGGTTCTGGGTCCTACGAGCAGTACTTC. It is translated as CASSLGPWGSGSYEQYF.

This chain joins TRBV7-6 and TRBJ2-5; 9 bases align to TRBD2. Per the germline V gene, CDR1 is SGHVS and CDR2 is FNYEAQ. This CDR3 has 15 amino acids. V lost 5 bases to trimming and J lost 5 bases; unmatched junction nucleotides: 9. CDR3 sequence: CASSLSFSGGETQYF. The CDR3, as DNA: TGTGCCAGCAGCCTATCCTTCAGCGGGGGGGAGACCCAGTACTTC. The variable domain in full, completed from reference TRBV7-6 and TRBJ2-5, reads GAGVSQSPRYKVTKRGQDVALRCDPISGHVSLYWYRQALGQGPEFLTYFNYEAQQDKSGLPNDRFSAERPEGSISTLTIQRTEQRDSAMYRCASSLSFSGGETQYFGPGTRLLVL.

CDR3 residues: CSVDQGPGQGDYGYTF. CDR3 in DNA: TGCAGCGTTGATCAGGGCCCGGGACAGGGGGACTATGGCTACACCTTC. The V call is TRBV29-1, the J call TRBJ1-2; 11 nucleotides line up with TRBD1. CDR1 SQVTM and CDR2 ANQGSEA come from the germline V gene. V lost 3 bases to trimming and J lost 3 bases; unmatched junction nucleotides: 9. The length of the CDR3 is 16 residues.

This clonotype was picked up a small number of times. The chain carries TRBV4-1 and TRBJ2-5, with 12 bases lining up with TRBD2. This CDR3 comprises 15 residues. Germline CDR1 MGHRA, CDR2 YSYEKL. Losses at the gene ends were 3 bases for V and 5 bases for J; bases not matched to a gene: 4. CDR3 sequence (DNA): TGCGCCAGCAGCCAGGCCCTAGCGGGGGGGGAGACCCAGTACTTC. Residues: CASSQALAGGETQYF.

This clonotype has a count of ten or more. CDR3 protein: CASIYDTEAFF. As DNA, the CDR3 is TGTGCCAGCATTTACGACACTGAAGCTTTCTTT. The chain uses TRBV28 and TRBJ1-1; D gene unclear. The CDR3 is 11 amino acids. Germline V CDR1 and CDR2: MDHEN, SYDVKM. V was trimmed by 7 bases and J by 3 bases, leaving 6 bases between them.

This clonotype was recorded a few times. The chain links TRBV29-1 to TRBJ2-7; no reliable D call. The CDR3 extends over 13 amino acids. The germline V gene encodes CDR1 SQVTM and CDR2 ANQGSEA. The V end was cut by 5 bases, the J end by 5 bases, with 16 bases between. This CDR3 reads CSVPAPALDEQYF. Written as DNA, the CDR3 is TGCAGCGTTCCGGCACCTGCTTTAGACGAGCAGTACTTC.

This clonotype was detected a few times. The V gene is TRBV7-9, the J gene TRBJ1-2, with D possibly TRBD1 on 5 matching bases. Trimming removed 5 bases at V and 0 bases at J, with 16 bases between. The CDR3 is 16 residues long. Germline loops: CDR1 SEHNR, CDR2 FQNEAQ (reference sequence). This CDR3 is CASSAAPRGSNYGYTF. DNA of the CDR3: TGTGCCAGCAGCGCCGCCCCGCGGGGGTCTAACTATGGCTACACCTTC.

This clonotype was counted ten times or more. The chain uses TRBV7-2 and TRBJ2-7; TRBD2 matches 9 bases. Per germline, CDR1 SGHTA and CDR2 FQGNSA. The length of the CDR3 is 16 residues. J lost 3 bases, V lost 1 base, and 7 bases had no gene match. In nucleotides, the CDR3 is TGTGCCAGCAGCTTAGGGGCTAGCGGGGCATACTACGAGCAGTACTTC. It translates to CASSLGASGAYYEQYF.

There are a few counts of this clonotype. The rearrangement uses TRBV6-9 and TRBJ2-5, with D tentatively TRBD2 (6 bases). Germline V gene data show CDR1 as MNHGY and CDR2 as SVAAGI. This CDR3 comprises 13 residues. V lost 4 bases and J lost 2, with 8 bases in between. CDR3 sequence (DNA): TGTGCCAGCAGTTGGAGGGCTCAAGAGACCCAGTACTTC. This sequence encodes CASSWRAQETQYF.

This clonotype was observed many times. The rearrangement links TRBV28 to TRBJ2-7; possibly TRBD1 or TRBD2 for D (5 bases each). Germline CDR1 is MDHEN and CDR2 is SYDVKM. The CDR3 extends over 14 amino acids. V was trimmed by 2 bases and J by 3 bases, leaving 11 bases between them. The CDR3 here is CASSLGGSIYEQYF. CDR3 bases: TGTGCCAGCAGTTTAGGGGGTAGCATCTACGAGCAGTACTTC.

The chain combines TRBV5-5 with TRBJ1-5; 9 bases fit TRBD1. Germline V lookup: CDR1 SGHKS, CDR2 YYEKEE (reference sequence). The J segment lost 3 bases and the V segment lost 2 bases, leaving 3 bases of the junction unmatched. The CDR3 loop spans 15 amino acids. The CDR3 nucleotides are TGTGCCAGCAGCTTCGGGACAGGGAACAATCAGCCCCAGCATTTT. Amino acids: CASSFGTGNNQPQHF.

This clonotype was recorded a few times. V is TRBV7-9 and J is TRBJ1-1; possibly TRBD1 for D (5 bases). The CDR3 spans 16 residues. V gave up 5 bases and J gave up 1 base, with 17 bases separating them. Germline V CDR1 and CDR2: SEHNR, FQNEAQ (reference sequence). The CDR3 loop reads CASSHQWARENTEAFF. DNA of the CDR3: TGTGCCAGCAGCCACCAGTGGGCCAGGGAGAACACTGAAGCTTTCTTT.

CDR3 DNA sequence: TGTGCCAGCAGTTATGCAGGGACGAGCGGGGAGCTGTTTTTT. Protein product: CASSYAGTSGELFF. The gene calls are TRBV28 and TRBJ2-2; the D gene could be TRBD1 or TRBD2 (5 bases each). Per germline, CDR1 MDHEN and CDR2 SYDVKM. This CDR3 is built from 14 residues. V lost 4 bases and J lost 7, with 13 bases in between.

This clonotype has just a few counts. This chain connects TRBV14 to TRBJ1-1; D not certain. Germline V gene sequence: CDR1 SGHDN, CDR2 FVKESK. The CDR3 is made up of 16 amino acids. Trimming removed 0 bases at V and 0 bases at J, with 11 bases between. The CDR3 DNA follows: TGTGCCAGCAGCCAAGATACGACCGGAATGAACACTGAAGCTTTCTTT. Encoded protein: CASSQDTTGMNTEAFF.

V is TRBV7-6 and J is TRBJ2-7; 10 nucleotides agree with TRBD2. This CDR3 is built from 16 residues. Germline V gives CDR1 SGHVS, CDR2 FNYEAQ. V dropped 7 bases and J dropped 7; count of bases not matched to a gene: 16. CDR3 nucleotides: TGTGCCAGCACCCAGGAGCCTAGCGGGAGATTTGGGGAGCAGTACTTC. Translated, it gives CASTQEPSGRFGEQYF.

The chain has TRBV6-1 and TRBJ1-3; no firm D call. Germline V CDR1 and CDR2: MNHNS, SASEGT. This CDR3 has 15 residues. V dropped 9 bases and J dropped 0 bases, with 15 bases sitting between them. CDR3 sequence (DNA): TGTGCCAGTCATCTCCTTGGGGACTCTGGAAACACCATATATTTT. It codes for CASHLLGDSGNTIYF.

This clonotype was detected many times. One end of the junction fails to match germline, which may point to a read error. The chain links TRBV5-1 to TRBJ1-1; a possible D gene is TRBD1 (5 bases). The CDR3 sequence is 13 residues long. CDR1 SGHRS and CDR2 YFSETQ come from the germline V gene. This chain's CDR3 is CASSSTGGTEAFF. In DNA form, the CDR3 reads TGTGCCAGCAGCTCCACCGGGGGCACTGAAGCTTTCTTT.